The 6 T cell receptor beta chains below all came from one sample that was sequenced in a study of blood T cells in healthy people across ages. Combining a sample-barcoded 5' primer with a J-beta primer mix, a second PCR ran for about 6 to 11 cycles. TCRdb fed the 5' RACE reads into MiXCR, producing one record per CDR3 protein. The sample lists over 700,000 distinct CDR3 sequences; 50% to 65% were seen once. Sequencing was done on a sample of blood. These receptors came from a man older than 75 in good health.

For the CDR3, the DNA is TGTGCCACCAGTGATCCTGGACTAGCGGGCGAGCAGTTCTTC. Residues: CATSDPGLAGEQFF. J is TRBJ2-1 and V is TRBV24-1, with TRBD2 matching 11 bases. The CDR3 contains 14 residues. Germline trimming cut 3 bases from V and 10 bases from J; bases unmatched to any gene: 4. Germline CDR1 KGHDR, CDR2 SFDVKD.

In this sample, this clonotype turned up a few times. The rearrangement links TRBV20-1 to TRBJ2-7; 14 bases align to TRBD2. With 3 bases clipped from V and 2 bases from J, the junction kept 12 bases outside the gene matches. CDR3 length equals 18 residues. CDR1 and CDR2 from the germline V gene are DFQATT and SNEGSKA (reference sequence). The CDR3 is CSARREPGLAGEPYEQYF. CDR3 DNA sequence: TGCAGTGCTAGGAGGGAACCGGGACTAGCGGGAGAACCCTACGAGCAGTACTTC.

About this clonotype: Its ends do not fully match the called genes, so a read error is possible. The gene calls are TRBV7-9 and TRBJ2-3, with D perhaps TRBD2 (5 bases). Per germline, CDR1 SEHNR and CDR2 FQNEAQ (reference sequence). The CDR3 sequence is 14 residues long. The CDR3 is CAGSSSASTNTQYF. The CDR3 nucleotides are TGTGCCGGCAGCTCCTCAGCTAGCACAAATACGCAGTATTTT.

This clonotype was counted only a few times. The V and J genes are TRBV4-1 and TRBJ2-7, with TRBD1 matching 7 bases. From germline, CDR1 is MGHRA and CDR2 YSYEKL. V shed 1 base, J shed 2 bases, and the junction held 5 bases outside the gene matches. The CDR3 consists of 15 residues. The CDR3 is CASSQGGDRAYEQYF. DNA for the CDR3: TGCGCCAGCAGCCAAGGGGGCGACAGGGCCTACGAGCAGTACTTC.

In this sample, this clonotype turned up once. The gene calls are TRBV4-1 and TRBJ2-5; TRBD2 is a possible D gene (6 bases). The end of the DNA is better explained by TRBJ2-7, so the J call may be wrong. Germline CDR1 and CDR2: MGHRA and YSYEKL. The CDR3 loop spans 16 amino acids. CDR3 amino acids: CASSPDGGSPFYEQYF. In DNA form, the CDR3 reads TGCGCCAGCAGCCCCGACGGGGGTTCCCCATTTTACGAGCAGTACTTC.

The V and J genes are TRBV20-1 and TRBJ2-1; D is tentatively TRBD1 or TRBD2 (7 bases each). This CDR3 is 15 amino acids long. Germline assignment: CDR1 DFQATT and CDR2 SNEGSKA (reference sequence). Trimming cost V 6 bases and J 4 bases, with 19 bases left between them. DNA of the CDR3: TGCAGTGCAGCAGGGGGGGGTCTAATTTACAATGAGCAGTTCTTC. Amino acid sequence: CSAAGGGLIYNEQFF.